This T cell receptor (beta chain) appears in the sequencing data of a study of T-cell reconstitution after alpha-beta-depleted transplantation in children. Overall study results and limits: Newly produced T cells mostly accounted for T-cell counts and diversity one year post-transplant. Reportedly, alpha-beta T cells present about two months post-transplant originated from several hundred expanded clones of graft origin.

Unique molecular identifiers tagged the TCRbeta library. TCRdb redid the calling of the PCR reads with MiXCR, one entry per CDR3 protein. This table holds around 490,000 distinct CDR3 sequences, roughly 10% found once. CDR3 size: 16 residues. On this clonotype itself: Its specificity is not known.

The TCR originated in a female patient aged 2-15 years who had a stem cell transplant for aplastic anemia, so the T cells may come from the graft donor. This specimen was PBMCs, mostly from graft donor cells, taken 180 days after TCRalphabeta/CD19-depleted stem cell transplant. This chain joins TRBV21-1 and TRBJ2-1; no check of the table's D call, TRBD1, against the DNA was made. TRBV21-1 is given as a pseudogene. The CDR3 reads CASSKRGTVTYNEQFF. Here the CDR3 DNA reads TGTGCCAGCAGCAAAAGAGGGACAGTGACCTACAATGAGCAGTTCTTC.